Below are 19 T cell receptor beta chains sequenced from a single sample in a study of shared clonotypes between healthy human individuals. Sequencing was performed with immunoSEQ multiplex PCR; in TCRdb, only in-frame clones are kept and a portion is missing. This sample has around 240,000 clones, with over 60% found just once. The source material was memory CD4+ T cells sorted from blood. Documented subset: CD45RA-negative fraction. The receptor set was obtained from a man aged 30 to 39 in good health.

J is TRBJ2-7 and V is TRBV6-5, with 9 bases lining up with TRBD1. J lost 4 bases, V lost 6 bases, and 10 bases had no gene match. The length of the CDR3 is 15 residues. Germline loops: CDR1 MNHEY, CDR2 SVGAGI. DNA for the CDR3: TGTGCCAGCAGATCCGTCAGGACAGGGGTTTACGAGCAGTACTTC. Protein sequence: CASRSVRTGVYEQYF.

V gene TRBV5-6 combines with J gene TRBJ2-1, with no clear D. The CDR3 is 15 residues long. V gave up 4 bases and J gave up 4 bases, with 15 bases separating them. CDR1 is SGHDT and CDR2 is YYEEEE in the germline V gene. The CDR3 spells CASSPQSNVYNEQFF. DNA for the CDR3: TGTGCCAGCAGCCCCCAGTCGAATGTTTACAATGAGCAGTTCTTC.

The chain employs TRBV7-9 and TRBJ2-5, with D possibly being TRBD1 (5 bases). From germline, CDR1 is SEHNR and CDR2 FQNEAQ (reference sequence). The CDR3 runs to 13 residues. Trimming stripped 8 bases from V and 2 bases from J, with 12 bases between. The CDR3 bases are TGTGCCAGCTCCCGGACACCACAAGAGACCCAGTACTTC. Translation: CASSRTPQETQYF.

The chain couples TRBV20-1 to TRBJ2-1; maybe TRBD2 (5 bases). The germline V gene has CDR1 DFQATT and CDR2 SNEGSKA (reference sequence). Trimming cost V 5 bases and J 6 bases, with 8 bases left between them. CDR3 length: 11 amino acids. CDR3 residues: CSAAGLNEQFF. The CDR3 nucleotides are TGCAGTGCTGCCGGACTCAATGAGCAGTTCTTC.

The chain has TRBV5-1 and TRBJ1-2; 11 bases match TRBD1. Germline V lookup: CDR1 SGHRS, CDR2 YFSETQ. Losses at the gene ends were 4 bases for V and 7 bases for J; bases not matched to a gene: 15. This CDR3 spans 17 amino acids. The CDR3 DNA follows: TGCGCCAGCAGCCTCGACGGGACAGGGGGTACCTGGGGTGGCTACACCTTC. Translated, it gives CASSLDGTGGTWGGYTF.

This clone was seen more than once but under ten times. This rearrangement joins TRBV7-7 to TRBJ2-1; D perhaps matches TRBD2 (6 bases). The CDR3 extends over 13 amino acids. CDR1 and CDR2 (germline): SSHAT, FNYEAQ (reference sequence). Trimming took off 5 bases at V and 3 bases at J, with 8 bases between the two ends. CDR3 nucleotides: TGTGCCAGCAGCCTGGGACTCTACAATGAGCAGTTCTTC. Protein: CASSLGLYNEQFF.

This clone was counted once. This chain uses TRBV5-4 with TRBJ1-1; D unresolved. This CDR3 spans 12 amino acids. V gave up 3 bases and J gave up 6 bases, with 9 bases separating them. Germline V CDR1 and CDR2: SGHNT, YYREEE (reference sequence). CDR3 bases: TGTGCCAGCAGCTCGACGAGCTCTGAAGCTTTCTTT. This translates into CASSSTSSEAFF.

This clone was picked up one time. The chain is built from TRBV5-4 and TRBJ2-3; possibly TRBD2 for D (5 bases). Germline CDR1 is SGHNT and CDR2 is YYREEE (reference sequence). CDR3 length: 15 residues. V was pared by 7 bases and J by 0 bases, with 15 bases between. The CDR3 sequence: CASPSGSRSTDTQYF. The CDR3 DNA follows: TGTGCCAGCCCCAGCGGATCTCGTAGCACAGATACGCAGTATTTT.

V usage is TRBV5-1 and J usage is TRBJ1-2; 9 nucleotides line up with TRBD1. Germline values: CDR1 SGHRS, CDR2 YFSETQ. CDR3 length: 15 residues. The V segment lost 9 bases and the J segment 2 bases; nucleotides outside the gene matches: 11. The CDR3 coding sequence is TGCGCCACTCGAGAGACACAGGGGGCAAACTATGGCTACACCTTC. It codes for CATRETQGANYGYTF.

The rearrangement joins TRBV10-1 to TRBJ2-1; 8 bases match TRBD1. Trimming took 8 bases from V and 4 from J; bases not matched to a gene: 4. This CDR3 region has 13 residues. Germline V gene data show CDR1 as WNHNN and CDR2 as SYGVQD (reference sequence). In DNA, the CDR3 is TGCGCCAGCGGGACAGGCAGTTACAATGAGCAGTTCTTC. Encoded protein: CASGTGSYNEQFF.

The rearrangement links TRBV5-4 to TRBJ2-6; D is ambiguous. V was cut by 3 bases and J by 4 bases, with 14 bases left in between. The CDR3 runs to 16 residues. Germline V gene data show CDR1 as SGHNT and CDR2 as YYREEE (reference sequence). The CDR3 here is CASSSNYYGGANVLTF. The CDR3 DNA reads as TGTGCCAGCAGCTCGAACTATTACGGGGGGGCCAACGTCCTGACTTTC.

This CDR3 reads CASTIVGVNIQYF. The CDR3 DNA reads TGTGCCAGCACGATTGTCGGGGTGAACATTCAGTACTTC. V and J are TRBV7-9 and TRBJ2-4; TRBD2 is a possible D gene (5 bases). The CDR3 consists of 13 residues. Germline values: CDR1 SEHNR, CDR2 FQNEAQ (reference sequence). The V end was cut by 7 bases, the J end by 7 bases, with 14 bases between.

The genes are TRBV4-2 and TRBJ2-1; TRBD2 agrees at 7 bases. V trimming: 3 bases; J trimming: 1 base; junction bases outside the gene matches: 9. Germline V CDR1 and CDR2: LGHNA, YNFKEQ. This CDR3 comprises 17 residues. The CDR3 spells CASSQGGSGGSYNEQFF. Written as DNA, the CDR3 is TGTGCCAGCAGCCAGGGGGGGTCCGGAGGGTCCTACAATGAGCAGTTCTTC.

The V gene is TRBV2, the J gene TRBJ1-2, with a tentative D call TRBD1 (5 bases). This CDR3 is built from 15 residues. Germline V gene data show CDR1 as SNHLY and CDR2 as FYNNEI. Trimming stripped 2 bases from V and 7 bases from J, with 17 bases between. The CDR3 reads CASSEQSGNEGGYTF. The CDR3, as DNA: TGTGCCAGCAGTGAACAATCAGGGAATGAGGGTGGCTACACCTTC.

This chain uses TRBV28 with TRBJ2-7, with TRBD2 as a possible D gene (6 bases). The CDR3 sequence is 14 residues long. CDR1 is MDHEN and CDR2 is SYDVKM in the germline V gene. V lost 1 base and J lost 2, with 9 bases in between. The DNA for the CDR3 is TGTGCCAGCAGTTTATCGGGAGTAGCCTACGAGCAGTACTTC. It translates to CASSLSGVAYEQYF.

This clone came up once. The chain carries TRBV6-1 and TRBJ1-5; no clear D. The V end was cut by 7 bases, the J end by 1 base, with 8 bases between. Germline V gene sequence: CDR1 MNHNS, CDR2 SASEGT. The CDR3 is made up of 13 amino acids. The CDR3 region is CASTPGSNQPQHF. Here the CDR3 DNA reads TGTGCCAGCACCCCCGGAAGCAATCAGCCCCAGCATTTT.

The chain links TRBV28 to TRBJ2-7; 11 bases match TRBD2. Germline assignment: CDR1 MDHEN and CDR2 SYDVKM. The CDR3 loop spans 15 amino acids. Germline trimming cut 6 bases from V and 7 bases from J; bases unmatched to any gene: 11. CDR3 amino acids: CASRVTSGSLGEQYF. For the CDR3, the DNA is TGTGCCAGCAGGGTCACTAGCGGGAGTCTGGGAGAGCAGTACTTC.

A few counts support this clone. The chain joins TRBV5-1 to TRBJ1-1; tentative D call: TRBD1 (6 bases). The CDR3 spans 13 residues. The germline CDR1 and CDR2 sequences are SGHRS and YFSETQ. V was cut by 5 bases and J by 4 bases, with 12 bases left in between. The CDR3 is CASSFTGTTEAFF. The CDR3 DNA reads as TGCGCCAGCAGTTTTACAGGGACCACTGAAGCTTTCTTT.

The J gene is TRBJ2-1, the V gene TRBV6-1; 7 bases are a match to TRBD2. CDR3 size: 15 residues. V trimming: 7 bases; J trimming: 4 bases; junction bases outside the gene matches: 10. Germline V gene sequence: CDR1 MNHNS, CDR2 SASEGT. CDR3 residues: CASIFDGLGYNEQFF. Written as DNA, the CDR3 is TGTGCCAGCATTTTTGACGGACTAGGATACAATGAGCAGTTCTTC.